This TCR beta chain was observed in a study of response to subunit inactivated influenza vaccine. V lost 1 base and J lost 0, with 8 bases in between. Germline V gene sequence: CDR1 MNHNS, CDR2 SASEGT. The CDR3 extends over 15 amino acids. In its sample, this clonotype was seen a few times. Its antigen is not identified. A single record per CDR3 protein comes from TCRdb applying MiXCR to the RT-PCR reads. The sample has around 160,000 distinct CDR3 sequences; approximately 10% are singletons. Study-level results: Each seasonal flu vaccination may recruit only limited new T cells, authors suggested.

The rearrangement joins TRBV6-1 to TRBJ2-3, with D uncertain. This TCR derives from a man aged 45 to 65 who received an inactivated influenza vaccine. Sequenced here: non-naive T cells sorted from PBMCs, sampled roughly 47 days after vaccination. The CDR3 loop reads CASSEVERSTDTQYF. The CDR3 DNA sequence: TGTGCCAGCAGTGAAGTCGAGAGAAGCACAGATACGCAGTATTTT.